The subject of this entry is one TCR beta chain. The antigen remains unidentified. The record originates from a study of cytomegalovirus exposure and HLA in healthy donors. Notes on the study in general: Beyond CMV serostatus, there was no information to go on about immune exposure. In a later analysis, an Asian-associated ancestry cluster reportedly showed fewer N-insertions than the roughly 730-donor mean. Cytomegalovirus association was listed for approximately 150 TCR beta chains.

Primers included in the PCR were 60 Vbeta and 13 Jbeta primers. TCRdb keeps only in-frame clones here, not all; method: immunoSEQ multiplex PCR. The sample has some 85,000 clones; under 80% are singletons. Sequencing was performed on PBMCs. The receptor comes from a man between 18 and 35 years old in good health and CMV-seropositive.

The CDR3 region has the DNA TGTGCCAGCAGCTTAGAGGGAGAGGGTGAGCAGTTCTTC. Its translation: CASSLEGEGEQFF. The chain recombines TRBV7-6 with TRBJ2-1, with D tentatively TRBD2 (5 bases). Deletions cut 1 base from V and 9 bases from J, with 10 bases between. The length of the CDR3 is 13 residues. Germline V lookup: CDR1 SGHVS, CDR2 FNYEAQ.